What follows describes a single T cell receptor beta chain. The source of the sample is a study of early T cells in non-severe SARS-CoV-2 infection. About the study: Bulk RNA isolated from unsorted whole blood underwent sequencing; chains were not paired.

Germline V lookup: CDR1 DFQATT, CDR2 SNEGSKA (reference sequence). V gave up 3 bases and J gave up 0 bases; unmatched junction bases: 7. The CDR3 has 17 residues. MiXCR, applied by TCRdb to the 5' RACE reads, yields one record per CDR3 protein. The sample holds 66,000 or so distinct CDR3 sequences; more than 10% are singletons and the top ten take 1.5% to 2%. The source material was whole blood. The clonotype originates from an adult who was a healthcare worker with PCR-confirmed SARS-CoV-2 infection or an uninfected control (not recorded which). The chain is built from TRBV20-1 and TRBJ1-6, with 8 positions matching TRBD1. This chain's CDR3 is CSARAYQGASYNSPLHF. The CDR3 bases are TGCAGTGCTAGGGCCTACCAGGGGGCCTCCTATAATTCACCCCTCCACTTT.